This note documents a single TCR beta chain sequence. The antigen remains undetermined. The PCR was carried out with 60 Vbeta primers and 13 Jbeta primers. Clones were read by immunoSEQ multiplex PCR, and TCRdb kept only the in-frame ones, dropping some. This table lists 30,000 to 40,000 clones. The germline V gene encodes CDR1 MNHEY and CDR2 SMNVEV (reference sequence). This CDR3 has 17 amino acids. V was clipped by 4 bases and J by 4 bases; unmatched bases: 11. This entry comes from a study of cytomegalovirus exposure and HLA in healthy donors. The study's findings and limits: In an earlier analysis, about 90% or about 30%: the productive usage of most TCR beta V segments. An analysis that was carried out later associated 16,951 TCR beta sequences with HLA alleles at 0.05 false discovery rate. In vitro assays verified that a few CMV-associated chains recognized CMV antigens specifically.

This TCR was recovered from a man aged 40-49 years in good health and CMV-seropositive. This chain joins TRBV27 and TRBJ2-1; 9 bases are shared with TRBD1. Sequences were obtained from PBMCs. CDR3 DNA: TGTGCCAGCAGTTCAAAGCCGGGACAGGGACCTTACAATGAGCAGTTCTTC. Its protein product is CASSSKPGQGPYNEQFF.